This T cell receptor beta chain was sequenced in a study of siplizumab effects on memory and regulatory T cells (dated by TCRdb to between 2018 and 2021). Concerning the study at large: The study looked at the effect of siplizumab, an anti-CD2 antibody, on alloreactive T-cell subsets in allogeneic mixed lymphocyte reactions made from human PBMCs. Overall results and qualifications from the work: About 75-96% of proliferating CD4+ or CD8+ clones could not be given a naive or memory phenotype. Of the alloreactive CD4+ clones that could be mapped, the Treg-derived share averaged roughly 69% with siplizumab compared with around 25% in control reactions. Siplizumab significantly reduced the cumulative frequency of alloreactive sequences traceable to unstimulated CD4+ memory T cells. Unstimulated naive T cells appeared to be more diverse than memory T cells, and naive cells seemed to make a substantial contribution to the alloresponse. The suppressive function of proliferating Tregs from siplizumab cultures was not functionally confirmed. Because sequences below about 10^-5 frequency were poorly captured, only a minor fraction of alloreactive clones could be mapped to unstimulated subsets.

Receptor libraries were prepared by the immunoSEQ multiplex PCR assay. Each sample had 80,000 to 100,000 TCR templates assayed by the deep sequencing platform. Genomic DNA extracted from sorted T cells was used for TCRbeta CDR3 sequencing. As for how the authors treated the data: The R programming language was used for clonal analysis of TCRbeta CDR3 data. Alloreactive CD4+ and CD8+ clones were identified by comparing unstimulated samples to CFSE-low samples taken after the reaction. Regulatory or non-regulatory origin of alloreactive CD4+ clones was assigned by matching sequences to the sorted unstimulated Treg and non-Treg repertoires. The table comes from immuneACCESS by way of TCRdb, which keeps in-frame sequences with V and J called. Part of the clones is missing from these tables; in studies checked, under half for an unresolved V gene and the rest for unknown reasons. Clone size and V and J calls were adopted from that table, with D and trimming inferred from the DNA. This sample has fewer than 120,000 clones in its table, and over 85% of those were observed once. Of the sample, around 1.3% is held by the ten largest clones.

TCRbeta CDR3 sequencing was performed on sorted unstimulated T cells and on proliferating T cells recovered from mixed lymphocyte reactions. Fresh whole blood from approximately 10 HLA-typed healthy donors was used to isolate PBMCs. Details on this clone: What this receptor recognizes is not known. Per-nucleotide qualities are absent, and no much larger clonotype sits a single base away.

For CDR1 and CDR2, the germline V gene lists SNHLY and FYNNEI. Measured from the cysteine to the phenylalanine, the CDR3 is 15 residues long. The retained sequence is limited to the CDR3, 45 bases, with the frame set at the first base. After removal of 5 bases from V and 7 bases from J, the junction retains 8 bases not matched to a gene. This sequence was found in a human donor in good health. Recombination joined TRBV2 with TRBJ1-6; TRBD1 agrees with 7 junctional bases. Source material: CD4+ T cells sorted from blood. The nucleotides read TGTGCCAGCAGTACTTCCGGGACAGCAAATTCACCCCTCCACTTT. It is translated as CASSTSGTANSPLHF.